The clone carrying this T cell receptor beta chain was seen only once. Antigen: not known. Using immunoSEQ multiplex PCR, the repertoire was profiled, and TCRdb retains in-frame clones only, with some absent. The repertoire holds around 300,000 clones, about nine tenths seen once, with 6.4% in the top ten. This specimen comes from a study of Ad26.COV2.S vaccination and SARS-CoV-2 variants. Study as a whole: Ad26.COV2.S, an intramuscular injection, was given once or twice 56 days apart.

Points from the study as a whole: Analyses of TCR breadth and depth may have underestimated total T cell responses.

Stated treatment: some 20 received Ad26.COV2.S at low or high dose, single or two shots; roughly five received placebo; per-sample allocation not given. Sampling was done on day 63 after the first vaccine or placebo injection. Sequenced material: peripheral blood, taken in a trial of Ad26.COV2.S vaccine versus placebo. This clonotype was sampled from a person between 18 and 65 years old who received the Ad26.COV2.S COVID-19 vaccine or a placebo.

The CDR3 DNA reads TGTGCCAGTAGTAAGGAAGGGGCGGACGGGGAGCTGTTTTTT. This encodes CASSKEGADGELFF. The rearrangement uses TRBV19 and TRBJ2-2, with D possibly being TRBD1 (5 bases). V gave up 4 bases and J gave up 7 bases, with 13 bases separating them. CDR3 length: 14 amino acids. CDR1 is LNHDA and CDR2 is SQIVND in the germline V gene (reference sequence).